The 22 T cell receptor beta chains presented below share a single source sample, sequenced in a study of blood T cell repertoires in COVID-19. The assay was immunoSEQ multiplex PCR, and TCRdb's table has in-frame clones only and misses some. The table lists under 200,000 clones, approximately 86% of them singletons. The specimen was peripheral blood. The source of these receptors is a man aged 60-69 years who had recovered from COVID-19.

Only one count was recorded for this clone. This chain joins TRBV7-3 and TRBJ2-3, with 12 bases identical to TRBD1. The V gene's germline CDR1 is SGHTA and CDR2 FQGTGA. This CDR3 region has 17 residues. V shed 5 bases and J 5 bases; nucleotides not matched to a gene: 11. The CDR3, as DNA: TGTGCCAGCAGCCTGAACCTCCGGGACAGGGGGCAAGATACGCAGTATTTT. Protein product: CASSLNLRDRGQDTQYF. The entire variable domain, with the rest obtained from reference TRBV7-3 and TRBJ2-3, is as follows: GAGVSQTPSNKVTEKGKYVELRCDPISGHTALYWYRQSLGQGPEFLIYFQGTGAADDSGLPNDRFFAVRPEGSVSTLKIQRTERGDSAVYLCASSLNLRDRGQDTQYFGPGTRLTVL.

CDR3 bases: TGTGCCAGCAGCTCCTCGGGAGGCTCTGGAAACACCATATATTTT. The encoded protein is CASSSSGGSGNTIYF. The genes are TRBV7-9 and TRBJ1-3; D not certain. The CDR3 sequence is 15 residues long. The germline V gene has CDR1 SEHNR and CDR2 FQNEAQ (reference sequence). V lost 4 bases and J 0 bases, leaving 10 bases between the germline ends.

V gene TRBV12-3 or TRBV12-4 combines with J gene TRBJ2-7; the D is unclear. The CDR3 has 12 residues. V lost 2 bases, J lost 3 bases, and 5 bases lay in between. CDR3 region: CASSLTSYEQYF. DNA of the CDR3: TGTGCCAGCAGTTTAACCAGCTACGAGCAGTACTTC.

The chain combines TRBV27 with TRBJ2-5; a possible D gene is TRBD2 (5 bases). Germline values: CDR1 MNHEY, CDR2 SMNVEV (reference sequence). The CDR3 loop spans 14 amino acids. V was cut by 4 bases and J by 5 bases, with 14 bases left in between. CDR3 in amino acids: CASSYAGSRETQYF. CDR3 coding DNA: TGTGCCAGCAGTTACGCGGGTTCTCGGGAGACCCAGTACTTC.

The chain is built from TRBV3-1 (or the pseudogene TRBV3-2) and TRBJ2-3; perhaps TRBD2 as D (6 bases). Germline V CDR1 and CDR2: LGHDT, YNNKEL (reference sequence). This CDR3 is 13 amino acids long. V gave up 6 bases and J gave up 4 bases, with 11 bases separating them. The CDR3 DNA reads TGTGCCAGCAGTTCCTCGGGGGCAGATACGCAGTATTTT. Amino acids: CASSSSGADTQYF.

The V and J genes are TRBV7-9 and TRBJ1-1, with D maybe TRBD1 (5 bases). The CDR3 extends over 13 amino acids. V lost 2 bases to trimming and J lost 5 bases, with 9 bases between them. The germline V gene encodes CDR1 SEHNR and CDR2 FQNEAQ (reference sequence). The CDR3 reads CASSLPGWTEAFF. The CDR3 DNA follows: TGTGCCAGCAGCTTACCAGGGTGGACTGAAGCTTTCTTT.

This clone was counted a single time. The chain employs TRBV7-2 and TRBJ1-5, with a possible D match to TRBD1 (6 bases). V was cut by 4 bases and J by 6 bases, with 10 bases left in between. The CDR3 covers 13 residues. The V gene's germline CDR1 is SGHTA and CDR2 FQGNSA. CDR3: CASSYREGQPQHF. The CDR3 coding sequence is TGTGCCAGCAGCTACAGGGAGGGTCAGCCCCAGCATTTT.

The chain is built from TRBV14 and TRBJ2-7, with TRBD2 identical over 9 bases. The V and J ends lost 6 bases and 2 bases, in that order; junction bases with no gene match: 14. The CDR3 has 17 residues. From germline, CDR1 is SGHDN and CDR2 FVKESK. The CDR3 DNA reads as TGTGCCAGCAGTTCAACCCCCGGGGGCGGGGGGGCCTACGAGCAGTACTTC. It specifies CASSSTPGGGGAYEQYF. The whole variable domain, filled in from reference TRBV14 and TRBJ2-7, reads EAGVTQFPSHSVIEKGQTVTLRCDPISGHDNLYWYRRVMGKEIKFLLHFVKESKQDESGMPNNRFLAERTGGTYSTLKVQPAELEDSGVYFCASSSTPGGGGAYEQYFGPGTRLTVT.

This clone appeared once. V usage is TRBV7-9 and J usage is TRBJ1-4, with a weak D call TRBD1 (6 bases). Germline CDR1 is SEHNR and CDR2 is FQNEAQ (reference sequence). Trimming cost V 6 bases and J 7 bases, with 15 bases left between them. The CDR3 is 14 amino acids. The CDR3 here is CASRAGVIGEKLFF. The CDR3 region has the DNA TGTGCCAGCAGGGCAGGGGTGATTGGTGAAAAACTGTTTTTT.

This chain connects TRBV6-5 to TRBJ1-2; TRBD1 might be the D (6 bases). Trimming left V 6 bases short and J 6 bases short, with 17 bases between. The CDR3 sequence is 14 residues long. CDR1 MNHEY and CDR2 SVGAGI come from the germline V gene. The chain's CDR3 is CASRRGGGTDGYTF. CDR3 bases: TGTGCCAGCAGGAGGGGGGGAGGAACGGATGGCTACACCTTC.

The genes are TRBV23-1 and TRBJ2-1; TRBD1 agrees at 10 bases. TRBV23-1 is identified as an open reading frame with a role that is uncertain. CDR3 size: 15 residues. The CDR3 nucleotides are TGCGCTTCTCGCGGGGACAGGGGTACGTGGAATGAGCAGTTCTTC. Protein product: CASRGDRGTWNEQFF.

J is TRBJ2-1 and V is TRBV9; 8 bases align to TRBD2. The germline V gene has CDR1 SGDLS and CDR2 YYNGEE. The junction had 4 bases not matched to a gene; V was cut back by 0 bases and J by 5 bases. The CDR3 extends over 15 amino acids. DNA for the CDR3: TGTGCCAGCAGCGTAGATGGACTAGCCGACAATGAGCAGTTCTTC. This encodes CASSVDGLADNEQFF.

The rearrangement uses TRBV7-9 and TRBJ2-7; D not resolved. V gave up 2 bases and J gave up 5 bases, with 4 bases separating them. The germline CDR1 and CDR2 sequences are SEHNR and FQNEAQ (reference sequence). This CDR3 region has 11 residues. CDR3 bases: TGTGCCAGCAGCTTAAATAACGAGCAGTACTTC. This gives the protein CASSLNNEQYF.

The chain employs TRBV6-5 and TRBJ1-2; D unresolved. V shed 7 bases and J shed 2 bases, with 11 bases lying between them. This CDR3 has 13 residues. Germline CDR1 and CDR2: MNHEY and SVGAGI. Written as DNA, the CDR3 is TGTGCCAGCATGGAGGTGTGGAACTATGGCTACACCTTC. It is translated as CASMEVWNYGYTF.

The rearrangement joins TRBV5-6 to TRBJ2-7; D call uncertain. The ends were cut back, 0 bases at V and 3 bases at J, with 7 bases in the middle. Germline V gives CDR1 SGHDT, CDR2 YYEEEE. CDR3 length equals 13 residues. CDR3 amino acids: CASSLGNYYEQYF. CDR3 coding DNA: TGTGCCAGCAGCTTGGGCAACTACTACGAGCAGTACTTC. Full variable domain (missing parts from reference TRBV5-6 and TRBJ2-7): DAGVTQSPTHLIKTRGQQVTLRCSPKSGHDTVSWYQQALGQGPQFIFQYYEEEERQRGNFPDRFSGHQFPNYSSELNVNALLLGDSALYLCASSLGNYYEQYFGPGTRLTVT.

The J gene is TRBJ1-3, the V gene TRBV5-1, with TRBD1 identical over 7 bases. Losses at the gene ends were 4 bases for V and 4 bases for J; bases not matched to a gene: 8. In germline, CDR1 is SGHRS, CDR2 YFSETQ. The CDR3 covers 15 residues. In DNA, the CDR3 is TGCGCCAGCAGCACGGCGACAGGGTCCGGAAACACCATATATTTT. Translation gives CASSTATGSGNTIYF.

This sequence joins TRBV14 and TRBJ1-4; a weak D match, TRBD1 (5 bases). Trimming shortened V by 4 bases and J by 0 bases, and 9 bases separated the two germline ends. CDR1 and CDR2 from the germline V gene are SGHDN and FVKESK. The CDR3 is 15 residues long. CDR3 sequence: CASSPLGATNEKLFF. CDR3 DNA sequence: TGTGCCAGCAGCCCCTTAGGGGCAACTAATGAAAAACTGTTTTTT.

V is TRBV6-4 and J is TRBJ2-2; 10 nucleotides match TRBD2. V lost 8 bases to trimming and J lost 6 bases; unmatched junction nucleotides: 9. Germline CDR1 reads MRHNA; CDR2 reads SNTAGT. The CDR3 covers 15 residues. Written as DNA, the CDR3 is TGTGCCAGCCACAGCGGGGGGGACCCCCCCGGGGAGCTGTTTTTT. Its protein product is CASHSGGDPPGELFF.

The rearrangement joins TRBV28 to TRBJ1-2, with D perhaps TRBD1 (5 bases). The CDR3 runs 14 residues. The germline gives CDR1 MDHEN, CDR2 SYDVKM. V lost 3 bases and J 4 bases, leaving 12 bases between the germline ends. The CDR3 protein is CASSFGQGAYGYTF. The CDR3 region has the DNA TGTGCCAGCAGTTTTGGGCAGGGTGCCTATGGCTACACCTTC.

The chain links TRBV4-3 to TRBJ2-5; TRBD1 is a possible D gene (5 bases). The CDR3 is 13 residues long. CDR1 is LGHNA and CDR2 is YSLEER in the germline V gene. V was clipped by 0 bases and J by 5 bases, with 7 bases between them. CDR3 region: CASSQDSGETQYF. The CDR3 DNA is TGCGCCAGCAGCCAAGATTCAGGGGAGACCCAGTACTTC.

V usage is TRBV5-1 and J usage is TRBJ2-3; 7 bases fit TRBD1. Trimming took 7 bases from V and 3 from J; bases not matched to a gene: 14. The CDR3 totals 16 residues. The germline CDR1 and CDR2 sequences are SGHRS and YFSETQ. This CDR3 is CASGYPRGLGTDTQYF. CDR3 nucleotides: TGCGCCAGCGGCTATCCCAGGGGGTTGGGAACAGATACGCAGTATTTT.

This chain joins TRBV9 and TRBJ2-1; D possibly corresponds to TRBD1 (5 bases). The ends were cut back, 0 bases at V and 4 bases at J, with 14 bases in the middle. Looked up from germline, CDR1 is SGDLS and CDR2 is YYNGEE. This CDR3 has 16 amino acids. CDR3 in DNA: TGTGCCAGCAGCGTAGGGGGCGGCCAGGAGTACAATGAGCAGTTCTTC. This codes for CASSVGGGQEYNEQFF.